Listed below are T cell receptor beta chains from one sample, sequenced in a study of cytomegalovirus exposure and HLA in healthy donors. Some clones are missing from TCRdb's copy, which holds only in-frame ones; the method was immunoSEQ multiplex PCR. The repertoire includes 250,000 to 350,000 clones, about nine tenths of them detected once, and 4% sits in the top ten. Sequences were obtained from PBMCs. These receptors all come from a man aged 35 to 55 in good health and CMV-seropositive. Each CDR3 is given with its conserved first and last residue. D genes are given only for firm matches. Only some rows state a clone size, as once, few, many or a class for expanded clones.

d_call,clone_size,j_call,v_call,cdr3_aa,cdr3_nt
TRBD2,.,TRBJ2-7,TRBV7-9,CASSPPLAGAYEQYF,TGTGCCAGCAGCCCCCCCTTAGCGGGAGCCTACGAGCAGTACTTC
TRBD1,.,TRBJ2-4,TRBV27,CASRFIGQGGNIQYF,TGTGCCAGCAGATTTATAGGACAGGGAGGCAACATTCAGTACTTC
TRBD1,.,TRBJ2-1,TRBV7-9,CASSPNTGTGKSNEQFF,TGTGCCAGCAGCCCGAATACCGGGACAGGAAAGTCCAATGAGCAGTTCTTC
TRBD2,.,TRBJ2-3,TRBV19,CASSGGLAGLTDTQYF,TGTGCCAGTAGTGGGGGACTAGCGGGACTCACAGATACGCAGTATTTT
TRBD2,.,TRBJ2-3,TRBV7-8,CASSFLAGEGTDTQYF,TGTGCCAGCAGCTTTTTAGCGGGAGAGGGGACAGATACGCAGTATTTT
.,.,TRBJ2-2,TRBV9,CASSVSLTVTGTGELFF,TGTGCCAGCAGCGTAAGTCTGACAGTCACCGGGACCGGGGAGCTGTTTTTT
TRBD1,once,TRBJ1-4,TRBV28,CASSQGGATNEKLFF,TGTGCCAGCAGCCAGGGGGGAGCAACTAATGAAAAACTGTTTTTT
.,once,TRBJ1-1,TRBV2,CASSLSGAWTEAFF,TGTGCCAGCAGTTTATCAGGGGCATGGACTGAAGCTTTCTTT
TRBD2,once,TRBJ2-7,TRBV18,CASSEGLAGGPYEQYF,TGTGCCAGCTCAGAAGGGCTAGCGGGAGGGCCTTACGAGCAGTACTTC
TRBD1,.,TRBJ1-2,TRBV7-9,CASSQGTGGVYGYTF,TGTGCCAGCAGCCAAGGGACAGGGGGCGTCTATGGCTACACCTTC
.,.,TRBJ2-1,TRBV5-4,CASSLTGFPYNEQFF,TGTGCCAGCAGCCTCACAGGGTTTCCCTACAATGAGCAGTTCTTC
.,once,TRBJ1-2,TRBV19,CASRPTGYGYTF,TGTGCCAGTAGACCGACAGGATATGGCTACACCTTC
TRBD1,.,TRBJ1-5,TRBV19,CASHPRTGVPTSNQPQHF,TGTGCCAGTCATCCTCGGACAGGGGTCCCCACATCGAATCAGCCCCAGCATTTT
TRBD1,.,TRBJ2-6,TRBV27,CASSSGTGRNGANVLTF,TGTGCCAGCAGTTCTGGGACAGGGCGGAATGGGGCCAACGTCCTGACTTTC
TRBD1,.,TRBJ2-7,TRBV5-4,CASSAWDRGPEQYF,TGTGCCAGCAGCGCCTGGGACAGGGGCCCCGAGCAGTACTTC
TRBD1,.,TRBJ2-7,TRBV27,CASSLRTGIYEQYF,TGTGCCAGCAGTTTACGGACAGGGATCTACGAGCAGTACTTC
TRBD2,few,TRBJ2-3,TRBV6-1,CASSPTSGHRDTQYF,TGTGCCAGCAGTCCGACTAGCGGTCATAGAGATACGCAGTATTTT
TRBD1,.,TRBJ1-2,TRBV7-8,CASSRTGDGYTF,TGTGCCAGCAGCCGGACAGGGGATGGCTACACCTTC